Listed below are T cell receptor beta chains from one sample, sequenced in a study of blood T cells in healthy people across ages. TCRdb itself ran the 5' RACE reads through MiXCR, one entry per CDR3 protein. Altogether about 1.8 million distinct CDR3 sequences are present, around 50% being singletons, with the ten largest covering roughly 2.1%. The material sequenced was blood. These receptors all stem from a woman aged 40 to 55 in good health. Each CDR3 is given with its conserved first and last residue. The order of the fields is clone size, D gene, V gene, J gene, CDR3 protein, CDR3 DNA. D genes are given only for firm matches. Clone sizes are given selectively: once, few, many, or a class where the clone is expanded.

clone size: few
D gene: -
V gene: TRBV3-1
J gene: TRBJ2-4
CDR3 protein: CASSQVNQLAKNMQYF
CDR3 DNA: TGTGCCAGCAGCCAAGTAAATCAGCTAGCCAAAAACATGCAGTACTTC

clone size: -
D gene: TRBD1
V gene: TRBV10-3
J gene: TRBJ1-2
CDR3 protein: CAITGGEGYTF
CDR3 DNA: TGTGCCATAACAGGGGGTGAAGGCTACACCTTC

clone size: -
D gene: -
V gene: TRBV7-8
J gene: TRBJ2-5
CDR3 protein: CASSPTLALWETQYF
CDR3 DNA: TGTGCCAGCAGCCCGACGTTGGCACTCTGGGAGACCCAGTACTTC

clone size: -
D gene: TRBD1
V gene: TRBV11-3
J gene: TRBJ2-3
CDR3 protein: CASSLGHEGQGAEDTQYF
CDR3 DNA: TGTGCCAGCAGCTTAGGGCATGAGGGACAGGGGGCTGAAGATACGCAGTATTTT

clone size: -
D gene: -
V gene: TRBV2
J gene: TRBJ2-5
CDR3 protein: CASSSTRFETQYF
CDR3 DNA: TGTGCCAGCAGTTCGACTAGATTCGAGACCCAGTACTTC

clone size: -
D gene: -
V gene: TRBV9
J gene: TRBJ2-5
CDR3 protein: CASSPQTRQETQYF
CDR3 DNA: TGTGCCAGCAGCCCACAAACTAGGCAAGAGACCCAGTACTTC

clone size: -
D gene: TRBD2
V gene: TRBV27
J gene: TRBJ2-5
CDR3 protein: CASSPRTSGGPGETQYF
CDR3 DNA: TGTGCCAGCAGTCCCCGGACTAGCGGGGGCCCCGGGGAGACCCAGTACTTC

clone size: few
D gene: -
V gene: TRBV20-1
J gene: TRBJ1-2
CDR3 protein: CSADLRGGLGYTF
CDR3 DNA: TGCAGTGCAGACCTAAGAGGGGGACTCGGCTACACCTTC

clone size: -
D gene: -
V gene: TRBV6-5
J gene: TRBJ1-5
CDR3 protein: CASSPSDGYSNQPQHF
CDR3 DNA: TGTGCCAGCAGTCCATCGGACGGGTATAGCAATCAGCCCCAGCATTTT

clone size: few
D gene: -
V gene: TRBV5-1
J gene: TRBJ1-2
CDR3 protein: CASSPWRGGNYGYTF
CDR3 DNA: TGCGCCAGCAGCCCCTGGCGGGGGGGGAACTATGGCTACACCTTC

clone size: -
D gene: -
V gene: TRBV7-2
J gene: TRBJ1-2
CDR3 protein: CASSLGDPNGYTF
CDR3 DNA: TGTGCCAGCAGCTTAGGGGATCCCAATGGCTACACCTTC

clone size: -
D gene: TRBD1
V gene: TRBV6-5
J gene: TRBJ2-2
CDR3 protein: CASSLTGVPGELFF
CDR3 DNA: TGTGCCAGCAGCCTGACAGGGGTACCCGGGGAGCTGTTTTTT

clone size: -
D gene: -
V gene: TRBV5-6
J gene: TRBJ1-1
CDR3 protein: CASRVGWGPENEAFF
CDR3 DNA: TGTGCCAGCAGGGTGGGGTGGGGCCCGGAAAATGAAGCTTTCTTT

clone size: -
D gene: -
V gene: TRBV12-3/TRBV12-4
J gene: TRBJ1-5
CDR3 protein: CASRQSGILSSAQHF
CDR3 DNA: TGTGCCAGCAGACAATCTGGTATCTTATCGTCAGCCCAGCATTTT

clone size: few
D gene: -
V gene: TRBV7-2
J gene: TRBJ2-3
CDR3 protein: CASSRWGGGSSTDTQYF
CDR3 DNA: TGTGCCAGCAGCCGATGGGGTGGCGGGTCTAGCACAGATACGCAGTATTTT

clone size: few
D gene: -
V gene: TRBV20-1
J gene: TRBJ2-5
CDR3 protein: CSARPQGTQTWETQYF
CDR3 DNA: TGCAGTGCTAGACCCCAAGGGACCCAGACCTGGGAGACCCAGTACTTC

clone size: -
D gene: TRBD2
V gene: TRBV4-1
J gene: TRBJ2-2
CDR3 protein: CASSHTGGAGELFF
CDR3 DNA: TGCGCCAGCAGCCATACGGGGGGGGCCGGGGAGCTGTTTTTT

clone size: many
D gene: -
V gene: TRBV7-2
J gene: TRBJ2-7
CDR3 protein: CASSLGRTEQYF
CDR3 DNA: TGTGCCAGCAGCTTAGGCAGGACCGAGCAGTACTTC

clone size: -
D gene: -
V gene: TRBV4-1
J gene: TRBJ2-5
CDR3 protein: CASSQFGYQETQYF
CDR3 DNA: TGCGCCAGCAGCCAATTCGGGTACCAAGAGACCCAGTACTTC

clone size: -
D gene: TRBD1
V gene: TRBV20-1
J gene: TRBJ1-5
CDR3 protein: CSADDRVKHSNQPQHF
CDR3 DNA: TGCAGTGCTGATGACAGGGTAAAACATAGCAATCAGCCCCAGCATTTT

clone size: -
D gene: -
V gene: TRBV28
J gene: TRBJ2-5
CDR3 protein: CASSLGASRRQTQYF
CDR3 DNA: TGTGCCAGCAGTTTGGGGGCGTCGAGGAGGCAGACCCAGTACTTC

clone size: -
D gene: -
V gene: TRBV7-2
J gene: TRBJ2-3
CDR3 protein: CASSLDGRGGRGRSQYF
CDR3 DNA: TGTGCCAGCAGCTTAGACGGCCGGGGAGGCCGGGGGCGCTCCCAGTATTTT

clone size: few
D gene: -
V gene: TRBV7-9
J gene: TRBJ2-1
CDR3 protein: CASSFSTEQFF
CDR3 DNA: TGTGCCAGCAGCTTCAGTACTGAGCAGTTCTTC

clone size: -
D gene: -
V gene: TRBV28
J gene: TRBJ2-7
CDR3 protein: CASSSSGTGKGEQYF
CDR3 DNA: TGTGCCAGCAGTTCGTCGGGGACCGGGAAGGGCGAGCAGTACTTC

clone size: -
D gene: -
V gene: TRBV14
J gene: TRBJ1-1
CDR3 protein: CASSQELQAEGAEAFF
CDR3 DNA: TGTGCCAGCAGCCAAGAGCTCCAGGCGGAGGGAGCTGAAGCTTTCTTT

clone size: many
D gene: TRBD1
V gene: TRBV15
J gene: TRBJ2-7
CDR3 protein: CATSRELGTGGYEQYF
CDR3 DNA: TGTGCCACCAGCAGGGAGCTCGGGACAGGGGGTTACGAGCAGTACTTC